These 8 T cell receptor beta chains originate from one sample sequenced in a study of blood T cell repertoires in COVID-19. Profiled with immunoSEQ multiplex PCR; TCRdb holds only in-frame clones, not every one. The repertoire has approximately 470,000 clones, roughly nine tenths of them found once; the top ten carry roughly 0.72%. Sequencing was performed on PBMCs or T cells enriched from blood (not recorded which). The receptors here all came from a woman aged 18-29 years who had recovered from COVID-19.

The genes are TRBV7-8 and TRBJ2-7; 9 nucleotides agree with TRBD2. Germline loops: CDR1 SGHVS, CDR2 FQNEAQ. Losses at the gene ends were 2 bases for V and 5 bases for J; bases not matched to a gene: 10. This CDR3 has 16 amino acids. The DNA of the CDR3 is TGTGCCAGCAGCTTAAGCGGGGGGAACATAAACGACGAGCAGTACTTC. Amino acid sequence: CASSLSGGNINDEQYF.

The rearrangement joins TRBV2 to TRBJ2-3; TRBD1 matches at 8 bases. The CDR3 covers 13 residues. The junction had 3 bases not matched to a gene; V was cut back by 7 bases and J by 3 bases. CDR1 is SNHLY and CDR2 is FYNNEI in the germline V gene. CDR3: CASKGQGTDTQYF. The CDR3 coding sequence is TGTGCCAGCAAAGGACAGGGTACAGATACGCAGTATTTT.

This clone was recorded a few times. J is TRBJ1-3 and V is TRBV12-3 or TRBV12-4; no firm D call. Trimming took off 2 bases at V and 4 bases at J, with 6 bases between the two ends. This CDR3 has 13 amino acids. The DNA of the CDR3 is TGTGCCAGCAGTTTAAATGGCGGAAACACCATATATTTT. Amino acid sequence: CASSLNGGNTIYF.

The chain is built from TRBV4-1 and TRBJ2-7; 7 bases are a match to TRBD2. With 2 bases clipped from V and 6 bases from J, the junction kept 7 bases outside the gene matches. Looked up from germline, CDR1 is MGHRA and CDR2 is YSYEKL. The CDR3 extends over 14 amino acids. CDR3 in DNA: TGCGCCAGCAGCCAACTACCCTTAGCGGGCGAGCAGTACTTC. It is translated as CASSQLPLAGEQYF.

CDR3 DNA: TGTGCCAGCAGCCAAGGCAGGGACTATGGCTACACCTTC. Translated, it gives CASSQGRDYGYTF. This sequence joins TRBV14 and TRBJ1-2; weak D call: TRBD1 (5 bases). The CDR3 totals 13 residues. Germline values: CDR1 SGHDN, CDR2 FVKESK. Between the trimmed V and J ends, which lost 1 base and 3 bases, there was a span of 6 bases.

This chain uses TRBV27 with TRBJ2-7, with 9 positions matching TRBD1. This CDR3 is built from 14 residues. Per germline, CDR1 MNHEY and CDR2 SMNVEV (reference sequence). Trimming removed 8 bases from V and 9 bases from J; junction bases left unmatched: 14. CDR3 loop: CASGPRQGVLGQYF. Written as DNA, the CDR3 is TGTGCCAGCGGTCCCAGACAGGGGGTGTTAGGGCAGTACTTC.

The rearrangement uses TRBV5-1 and TRBJ2-2, with 12 positions matching TRBD2. The ends lost 3 bases at V and 6 bases at J; junction bases unmatched: 12. This CDR3 region has 18 residues. The germline gives CDR1 SGHRS, CDR2 YFSETQ. CDR3 DNA sequence: TGCGCCAGCAGCTGGGCGGCTAGCGGGGGGGCCCGATCCGGGGAGCTGTTTTTT. Its protein product is CASSWAASGGARSGELFF.

The chain has TRBV19 and TRBJ1-4; TRBD1 matches 7 bases. Trimming took 8 bases from V and 0 from J; bases not matched to a gene: 12. CDR3 length equals 17 residues. The V gene's germline CDR1 is LNHDA and CDR2 SQIVND (reference sequence). The CDR3 bases are TGTGCCAGTGCGACAGGGCCCACGGTTGCAACTAATGAAAAACTGTTTTTT. As protein: CASATGPTVATNEKLFF.